These T cell receptor beta chains were read from a single sample in a study of shared clonotypes between healthy human individuals. Assay: immunoSEQ multiplex PCR; the TCRdb copy retains only in-frame clones and omits some. Here the sample spans 450,000 to 500,000 clones, around three quarters being singletons. Sequenced input: PBMCs. All receptors derive from a woman in her 40s in good health. Some clones in this sample may be carry-over from other donors' samples. CDR3s leave out the opening cysteine and the closing phenylalanine or tryptophan.

J,V,CDR3
TRBJ2-7,TRBV19,ASSADRTSGRVYEQY
TRBJ2-3,TRBV11-3,ASSLGTPDTQY
TRBJ1-5,TRBV5-8,ASSLVGYQPQH
TRBJ1-4,TRBV7-9,ASSLAGGAEEKLF
TRBJ1-3,TRBV6-1,ASSEGGYYTGNTIY
TRBJ1-4,TRBV7-6,ASRKGRQGSEKLF
TRBJ1-1,TRBV4-3,ASSQEGRNTEAF
TRBJ2-2,TRBV6-4,ASSGGETGELF
TRBJ2-5,TRBV18,ASTPGTTRETQY
TRBJ1-1,TRBV7-2,ASSFADTEAF
TRBJ2-5,TRBV27,ASSSGQGETQY
TRBJ2-2,TRBV28,ASRDSRNTGELF
TRBJ2-7,TRBV5-4,ASSLASGGGLEQY
TRBJ1-5,TRBV15,ATSRAKWFQPQH
TRBJ2-7,TRBV25-1,ASSAGTARPGQY
TRBJ2-4,TRBV10-3,AISVAGTGPLNIQY
TRBJ1-1,TRBV6-5,ASTYTLGDTEAF
TRBJ1-4,TRBV9,ASSVGKTTNEKLF
TRBJ2-2,TRBV7-9,ASRPAPGTLANTGELF
TRBJ2-7,TRBV19,ASSPLAGVREQY
TRBJ2-3,TRBV7-9,ASSSGQGDTDTQY
TRBJ1-5,TRBV15,ATSKDRDQPQH
TRBJ2-1,TRBV6-5,ASSSDSREQF
TRBJ1-4,TRBV5-1,ASSFGESREKLF
TRBJ2-5,TRBV20-1,RVQAGGTQY
TRBJ2-7,TRBV7-8,ASQPVGGGYEQY
TRBJ1-5,TRBV7-8,ASSLIGQRAQPQH
TRBJ1-2,TRBV5-6,ASSLVGRNYGYT
TRBJ1-1,TRBV29-1,SAKGLNTEAF
TRBJ1-1,TRBV5-1,ASSLGQANTEAF
TRBJ2-5,TRBV30,AWSPGVGEGETQY
TRBJ1-2,TRBV6-6,ASSYSERQSYT
TRBJ2-6,TRBV10-2,ASTGTSSGANVLT
TRBJ2-7,TRBV4-1,ASSQTTAYEQY
TRBJ2-7,TRBV14,ASSPSTFYEQY
TRBJ2-2,TRBV19,ASFDRGDTGELF
TRBJ1-5,TRBV15,ATSRWGKGLSNQPQH